These T cell receptor beta chains were read from a single sample in a study of blood T cell repertoires in COVID-19. Libraries were prepared by immunoSEQ multiplex PCR; TCRdb keeps only in-frame clonotypes and omits some of them. The sample yields about 200,000 clones, 80% seen once. Material for sequencing was peripheral blood. The source of these receptors is a woman aged 70-85 years with acute or convalescent COVID-19. Both conserved end residues are part of each CDR3. Fields, in order: clone size, V gene, J gene, D gene, CDR3 protein, CDR3 DNA. The D gene is left open where the match is weak. The size entry is marked missing in some rows and otherwise reads once, few, many or a size class.

-	TRBV11-2	TRBJ1-2	-	CASSLEVQVNGYTF	TGTGCCAGCAGCTTAGAGGTGCAGGTCAATGGCTACACCTTC
-	TRBV11-2	TRBJ2-7	-	CASSPPEGTYEQYF	TGTGCCAGCAGCCCCCCTGAGGGTACCTACGAGCAGTACTTC
-	TRBV7-2	TRBJ1-5	-	CASSLALGFSNQPQHF	TGTGCCAGCAGCTTAGCGCTAGGTTTTAGCAATCAGCCCCAGCATTTT
-	TRBV7-2	TRBJ2-5	TRBD2	CASSLTSGGQETQYF	TGTGCCAGCAGCCTAACTAGCGGGGGTCAAGAGACCCAGTACTTC
-	TRBV6-6	TRBJ2-2	TRBD1	CASSTTGGRGELFF	TGTGCCAGCAGTACGACAGGGGGCAGAGGGGAGCTGTTTTTT
-	TRBV11-2	TRBJ2-7	-	CASSPTVGAPYEQYF	TGTGCCAGCAGCCCGACGGTGGGGGCGCCCTACGAGCAGTACTTC
-	TRBV11-1	TRBJ2-5	-	CASSPPPRGGETQYF	TGTGCCAGCAGCCCCCCTCCGCGGGGCGGGGAGACCCAGTACTTC
once	TRBV20-1	TRBJ2-5	-	CSASSRAGTLIGETQYF	TGCAGTGCTAGTAGCCGGGCGGGGACCCTCATTGGGGAGACCCAGTACTTC
-	TRBV7-2	TRBJ2-1	-	CASSLVSSDNEQFF	TGTGCCAGCAGCTTAGTGTCCTCAGACAATGAGCAGTTCTTC
-	TRBV25-1	TRBJ2-3	TRBD2	CASSERRGGSTDTQYF	TGTGCCAGCAGTGAAAGGCGGGGGGGGAGCACAGATACGCAGTATTTT
-	TRBV5-1	TRBJ2-5	-	CASGLSQGQETQYF	TGCGCCAGCGGCTTGTCTCAGGGGCAAGAGACCCAGTACTTC
-	TRBV3-1/TRBV3-2	TRBJ2-1	TRBD2	CASSQDPGLAGGVSYNEQFF	TGTGCCAGCAGCCAGGATCCGGGACTAGCGGGGGGGGTCTCCTACAATGAGCAGTTCTTC
-	TRBV6-5	TRBJ1-2	-	CASSRGGNYGYTF	TGTGCCAGCAGTCGAGGCGGTAACTATGGCTACACCTTC
-	TRBV25-1	TRBJ1-2	TRBD1	CASSEYSTGQGTGYTF	TGTGCCAGCAGTGAATATTCGACCGGACAGGGGACAGGCTACACCTTC
-	TRBV2	TRBJ2-1	TRBD2	CASRSSGGPYNEQFF	TGTGCCAGCAGGTCTAGCGGGGGGCCATACAATGAGCAGTTCTTC
-	TRBV12-5	TRBJ1-2	-	CASGRDRHNYGYTF	TGTGCTAGTGGCCGCGACAGGCATAACTATGGCTACACCTTC
-	TRBV7-2	TRBJ1-2	TRBD1	CASSSPGTGDYGYTF	TGTGCCAGCAGCTCTCCAGGGACAGGGGACTATGGCTACACCTTC
-	TRBV5-6	TRBJ2-1	TRBD2	CASRSSGGASYNEQFF	TGTGCCAGCAGGTCTAGCGGGGGGGCGTCCTACAATGAGCAGTTCTTC
-	TRBV11-2	TRBJ2-2	-	CASSLDPSTPGELFF	TGTGCCAGCAGCTTAGATCCTAGCACCCCCGGGGAGCTGTTTTTT
-	TRBV4-3	TRBJ2-2	-	CASSQSIAITGELFF	TGCGCCAGCAGCCAATCAATAGCGATCACCGGGGAGCTGTTTTTT
-	TRBV10-3	TRBJ1-6	TRBD1	CAISETYDRVDSPLHF	TGTGCCATCAGTGAAACGTACGACAGGGTAGATTCACCCCTCCACTTT
-	TRBV5-5	TRBJ2-5	-	CASSFTGSETQYF	TGTGCCAGCAGCTTTACAGGAAGTGAGACCCAGTACTTC
many	TRBV21-1	TRBJ1-3	-	CASSPHGQSSGNTIYF	TGTGCCAGCAGCCCCCATGGACAGAGCTCTGGAAACACCATATATTTT
-	TRBV3-1/TRBV3-2	TRBJ2-3	-	CASSQGAGVVGTDTQYF	TGTGCCAGCAGCCAGGGGGCTGGCGTGGTTGGCACAGATACGCAGTATTTT
-	TRBV5-5	TRBJ2-1	-	CASSLAGSSYNEQFF	TGTGCCAGCAGCTTGGCGGGTAGCTCCTACAATGAGCAGTTCTTC
once	TRBV6-5	TRBJ2-3	TRBD2	CASSASGGASGTQYF	TGTGCCAGCAGCGCTAGCGGGGGGGCGTCCGGAACGCAGTATTTT
-	TRBV6-2/TRBV6-3	TRBJ2-5	-	CASSLWEQETQYF	TGTGCCAGCAGTCTGTGGGAGCAAGAGACCCAGTACTTC
-	TRBV10-3	TRBJ2-1	TRBD2	CAISVAGGSNEQFF	TGTGCCATCAGTGTAGCGGGGGGGTCTAATGAGCAGTTCTTC
-	TRBV5-1	TRBJ2-5	TRBD2	CASSLGGGEETQYF	TGCGCCAGCAGCTTAGGCGGGGGGGAGGAGACCCAGTACTTC
-	TRBV7-9	TRBJ2-5	-	CASSSLPGETQYF	TGTGCCAGCAGCTCCCTTCCGGGGGAGACCCAGTACTTC
-	TRBV10-3	TRBJ2-2	TRBD1	CAISSRTGVPAGELFF	TGTGCCATCAGTAGCCGGACAGGGGTCCCCGCCGGGGAGCTGTTTTTT
-	TRBV6-5	TRBJ1-2	TRBD1	CASSRDRRSGYTF	TGTGCCAGCAGCCGGGACAGGAGGTCTGGCTACACCTTC
once	TRBV6-6	TRBJ2-2	TRBD2	CASSRSGTSGGTGELFF	TGTGCCAGCAGTCGCTCCGGGACTAGCGGGGGCACCGGGGAGCTGTTTTTT
-	TRBV11-1	TRBJ2-7	-	CASSLTTGNGYEQYF	TGTGCCAGCAGCCTTACCACAGGGAATGGCTACGAGCAGTACTTC
-	TRBV30	TRBJ2-7	-	CAWSWVGSSGDLEQYF	TGTGCCTGGAGTTGGGTTGGTTCATCAGGGGACCTCGAGCAGTACTTC
-	TRBV7-9	TRBJ2-7	TRBD2	CASSLTSGGGSYEQYF	TGTGCCAGCAGCTTGACTAGCGGGGGCGGCTCCTACGAGCAGTACTTC
-	TRBV10-1	TRBJ2-3	-	CASSESRGTDTQYF	TGCGCCAGCAGTGAGTCGCGAGGCACAGATACGCAGTATTTT